In its sample, the clone carrying this T cell receptor (beta chain) was seen once. In the authors' workflow: Amplification of reference gene primers provided the estimated nucleated cell counts. Using immunoSEQ multiplex PCR, the repertoire was profiled, and TCRdb retains in-frame clones only, with some absent. V, J and clone size are taken as reported in that table, and D and trimming were inferred from the DNA itself. The data hold over 200,000 clones, with 89% observed a single time. This record belongs to a study of blood T cell repertoires in COVID-19. On the study more broadly: T cells, B-cell-depleted T cells, or PBMCs supplied cDNA or gDNA.

The germline gives CDR1 SGHAT, CDR2 FQNNGV. This CDR3 contains 15 residues. Unmatched junction bases numbered 8, after V lost 6 bases and J lost 5 bases. Recruits, aged roughly 18 to 100 years, lived in under 25 US areas. Cohorts were determined from participant-reported clinical history. The rearrangement uses TRBV11-2 and TRBJ2-3, with 10 nucleotides matching TRBD2. This receptor was obtained from a woman aged 25 to 39 with acute COVID-19. What was sequenced was PBMCs or T cells enriched from blood (not recorded which). CDR3 DNA sequence: TGTGCCAGCAGGCGAGCGGGGGGGCCTGGAGATACGCAGTATTTT. Protein: CASRRAGGPGDTQYF.